The sequence of this TCR beta chain was determined in a study of blood T cell repertoires in COVID-19. On the study more broadly: Specimens from acute and convalescent COVID-19 originated in the United States, Italy and Spain. The analysed material was cDNA or gDNA that came from T cells, B-cell-depleted T cells, or PBMCs.

The CDR3 sequence is 15 residues long. Germline assignment: CDR1 LNHDA and CDR2 SQIVND (reference sequence). V shed 0 bases and J shed 2 bases, with 11 bases lying between them. Authors' analysis steps: Nucleated cell counts were estimated from reference gene primer amplification. Method: immunoSEQ multiplex PCR; TCRdb's copy keeps in-frame clones and lacks some. That table is the source of V, J and clone size, and D and trimming were worked out from the DNA. The sample lists under 200,000 clones; around 83% were seen once. Sequences were obtained from peripheral blood. The rearrangement links TRBV19 to TRBJ2-7; D may be TRBD2 (6 bases). The origin of this receptor is a human donor in a cohort sampled during active COVID-19. The chain's CDR3 is CASSIDPGGTYEQYF. The DNA for the CDR3 is TGTGCCAGTAGTATAGATCCGGGCGGGACCTACGAGCAGTACTTC.